This is a list of T cell receptor beta chains from one sample in a study of blood T cell repertoires in COVID-19. TCRdb's table, derived via immunoSEQ multiplex PCR, lists solely in-frame clones and lacks some. The table records about 200,000 clones, 88% of them present only once. The sequenced sample consisted of peripheral blood. These receptors came from a man younger than 35 with active or convalescent COVID-19. Both conserved end residues are part of each CDR3. D genes are given only for firm matches. The size entry is marked missing in some rows and otherwise reads once, few, many or a size class.

clone size,V gene,J gene,D gene,CDR3 protein,CDR3 DNA
NA,TRBV12-1,TRBJ2-2,NA,CASSFRGGELFF,TGTGCCAGCAGCTTTAGGGGCGGGGAGCTGTTTTTT
NA,TRBV2,TRBJ1-1,NA,CASSVTANTEAFF,TGTGCCAGCAGTGTTACAGCGAACACTGAAGCTTTCTTT
few,TRBV18,TRBJ1-5,NA,CASSPDDPNRNQPQHF,TGTGCCAGCTCACCCGACGATCCGAACAGGAATCAGCCCCAGCATTTT
NA,TRBV3-1/TRBV3-2,TRBJ2-2,NA,CASSPTGGELFF,TGTGCCAGCAGCCCGACGGGCGGGGAGCTGTTTTTT
NA,TRBV5-1,TRBJ2-7,TRBD1,CASSSRQGSSYEQYF,TGCGCCAGCAGCTCCCGACAGGGGAGCTCCTACGAGCAGTACTTC
NA,TRBV7-3,TRBJ1-1,NA,CASSLTGEAEAFF,TGTGCCAGCAGCTTAACAGGGGAGGCTGAAGCTTTCTTT
NA,TRBV5-4,TRBJ1-2,NA,CASSTSTEGLRGYTF,TGTGCCAGCAGCACATCGACGGAGGGGCTAAGAGGCTACACCTTC
NA,TRBV24-1,TRBJ2-2,NA,CATTRRGGELFF,TGTGCCACCACCCGGAGAGGCGGGGAGCTGTTTTTT
NA,TRBV6-5,TRBJ2-3,TRBD2,CATRRGSTDTQYF,TGTGCCACGAGGCGGGGGAGCACAGATACGCAGTATTTT
NA,TRBV7-2,TRBJ2-2,TRBD2,CASSLALAVAGELFF,TGTGCCAGCAGCTTAGCCCTAGCGGTCGCCGGGGAGCTGTTTTTT
NA,TRBV7-9,TRBJ1-4,NA,CASSLGGYREEKLFF,TGTGCCAGCAGCTTAGGGGGCTATAGGGAAGAAAAACTGTTTTTT
NA,TRBV20-1,TRBJ2-2,TRBD2,CSASFSGGAPSTGELFF,TGCAGTGCTAGTTTTAGCGGGGGCGCCCCGAGCACCGGGGAGCTGTTTTTT
NA,TRBV3-1/TRBV3-2,TRBJ2-4,TRBD1,CASSRGQGSRKNIQYF,TGTGCCAGCAGCCGCGGACAGGGAAGTCGAAAAAACATTCAGTACTTC
NA,TRBV19,TRBJ1-5,NA,CASSTLQGYGNQPQHF,TGTGCCAGTAGTACGCTCCAGGGTTACGGCAATCAGCCCCAGCATTTT
NA,TRBV3-1/TRBV3-2,TRBJ2-5,NA,CASSPQRDQETQYF,TGTGCCAGCAGCCCCCAGCGGGACCAAGAGACCCAGTACTTC
NA,TRBV10-2,TRBJ2-7,NA,CASGQGIRQYF,TGCGCCAGCGGGCAGGGCATAAGGCAGTACTTC
once,TRBV30,TRBJ1-3,NA,CAWQAILSGNTIYF,TGTGCCTGGCAGGCCATACTTTCTGGAAACACCATATATTTT
NA,TRBV2,TRBJ1-2,TRBD1,CASSPGQGDYGYTF,TGTGCCAGCAGCCCCGGTCAGGGGGACTATGGCTACACCTTC
NA,TRBV14,TRBJ1-2,NA,CASSLQGTHGYTF,TGTGCCAGCAGTCTACAGGGAACCCATGGCTACACCTTC
NA,TRBV25-1,TRBJ1-1,NA,CASSEQGGWNTEAFF,TGTGCCAGCAGTGAACAGGGAGGTTGGAACACTGAAGCTTTCTTT
NA,TRBV25-1,TRBJ1-3,NA,CASSRDITGNTIYF,TGTGCCAGCAGCAGGGATATCACTGGAAACACCATATATTTT
NA,TRBV10-3,TRBJ2-7,NA,CAISESNGNSYEQYF,TGTGCCATCAGTGAGTCAAACGGGAATTCCTACGAGCAGTACTTC
NA,TRBV4-1,TRBJ1-1,TRBD1,CASSQEVTGEDTEAFF,TGCGCCAGCAGCCAAGAGGTAACAGGGGAGGACACTGAAGCTTTCTTT
NA,TRBV27,TRBJ1-1,TRBD1,CASSGRDRNTEAFF,TGTGCCAGCAGTGGCCGGGACAGGAACACTGAAGCTTTCTTT
NA,TRBV30,TRBJ1-6,NA,CAWSAAVYNSPLHF,TGTGCCTGGAGTGCTGCAGTTTATAATTCACCCCTCCACTTT
NA,TRBV4-1,TRBJ2-5,NA,CASSQDIRGSSVYQETQYF,TGCGCCAGCAGCCAAGATATTCGGGGGTCTAGCGTGTACCAAGAGACCCAGTACTTC
NA,TRBV5-4,TRBJ2-3,NA,CASSSWVGGSTDTQYF,TGTGCCAGCAGCTCCTGGGTAGGAGGGAGCACAGATACGCAGTATTTT
NA,TRBV19,TRBJ1-3,NA,CASSSGYSGNTIYF,TGTGCCAGTAGTTCGGGATACTCTGGAAACACCATATATTTT
NA,TRBV19,TRBJ1-6,NA,CASSRGVGSPLHF,TGTGCCAGTAGTCGGGGTGTTGGTTCACCCCTCCACTTT
NA,TRBV6-5,TRBJ1-5,NA,CASDQGSQPQHF,TGTGCCAGCGACCAGGGTAGCCAGCCCCAGCATTTT
few,TRBV19,TRBJ1-1,TRBD1,CASSWTGQENTEAFF,TGTGCCAGTAGCTGGACGGGACAGGAGAACACTGAAGCTTTCTTT
NA,TRBV13,TRBJ2-7,NA,CASSLQGGRYEQYF,TGTGCCAGCAGCTTACAGGGAGGCCGCTACGAGCAGTACTTC
NA,TRBV28,TRBJ1-2,NA,CASSPGGRSGYTF,TGTGCCAGCAGTCCCGGGGGACGAAGTGGCTACACCTTC
NA,TRBV7-2,TRBJ1-2,TRBD1,CASSPGGTSFYGYTF,TGTGCCAGCAGCCCAGGGGGGACATCTTTCTATGGCTACACCTTC
NA,TRBV7-3,TRBJ2-1,TRBD1,CASSLGQPDNEQFF,TGTGCCAGCAGCTTGGGACAGCCCGACAATGAGCAGTTCTTC
NA,TRBV4-1,TRBJ1-2,NA,CASSQVIVFSYGYTF,TGCGCCAGCAGCCAAGTTATAGTGTTCTCATATGGCTACACCTTC
NA,TRBV23-1,TRBJ2-6,NA,CASKPAQAGGANVLTF,TGCGCCAGCAAACCCGCGCAGGCTGGTGGGGCCAACGTCCTGACTTTC
NA,TRBV10-3,TRBJ2-7,NA,CAISESLGYEQYF,TGTGCCATCAGTGAGAGCCTAGGTTACGAGCAGTACTTC
NA,TRBV5-1,TRBJ2-1,TRBD2,CASSRSGGLYNEQFF,TGCGCCAGCAGTCGGAGCGGGGGGCTTTACAATGAGCAGTTCTTC
NA,TRBV11-2,TRBJ2-4,NA,CASSLDWESEIQYF,TGTGCCAGCAGCTTAGATTGGGAGTCGGAAATTCAGTACTTC
once,TRBV7-2,TRBJ2-1,TRBD2,CASSPKVASGNNEQFF,TGTGCCAGCAGCCCCAAGGTCGCTAGCGGGAACAATGAGCAGTTCTTC
NA,TRBV5-1,TRBJ2-7,NA,CASRAGSSYEQYF,TGCGCCAGCAGGGCGGGAAGCTCCTACGAGCAGTACTTC
few,TRBV4-2,TRBJ1-5,NA,CASSQDRAGPQHF,TGTGCCAGCAGCCAAGATCGGGCGGGACCCCAGCATTTT
NA,TRBV18,TRBJ2-3,TRBD2,CASSPTSGGTDTQYF,TGTGCCAGCTCACCCACTAGCGGAGGCACAGATACGCAGTATTTT
NA,TRBV6-2/TRBV6-3,TRBJ1-1,NA,CASSYGGSRTEAFF,TGTGCCAGCAGTTACGGAGGGTCAAGGACTGAAGCTTTCTTT
NA,TRBV19,TRBJ1-1,TRBD1,CASSVQGARNTEAFF,TGTGCCAGTAGTGTCCAGGGGGCGCGGAACACTGAAGCTTTCTTT